These 32 T cell receptor beta chains originate from one sample sequenced in a study of shared clonotypes between healthy human individuals. Clones were read by immunoSEQ multiplex PCR, and TCRdb kept only the in-frame ones, dropping some. The sample records approximately 940,000 clones, approximately 76% being singletons. The sequencing input was memory CD4+ T cells sorted from blood. Stated subset: CD45RA-negative fraction. The receptors here all came from a young man in good health.

The chain links TRBV6-5 to TRBJ1-4; possible D gene TRBD1, 6 bases. Germline V gene lookup returns CDR1 MNHEY and CDR2 SVGAGI. The length of the CDR3 is 15 residues. V was trimmed by 0 bases and J by 6 bases, leaving 11 bases between them. CDR3 amino acids: CASSYSGTSDEKLFF. The CDR3, as DNA: TGTGCCAGCAGTTACTCGGGGACAAGCGATGAAAAACTGTTTTTT.

The chain links TRBV10-1 to TRBJ2-1; TRBD2 matches at 9 bases. The length of the CDR3 is 14 residues. Germline assignment: CDR1 WNHNN and CDR2 SYGVQD (reference sequence). The J segment lost 2 bases and the V segment lost 8 bases, leaving 4 bases of the junction unmatched. The CDR3: CASSRGGAYNEQFF. The CDR3 DNA follows: TGCGCCAGCTCCCGCGGGGGGGCCTACAATGAGCAGTTCTTC.

This clone showed up just a few times. The rearrangement links TRBV7-2 to TRBJ2-3; 9 nucleotides align to TRBD2. This CDR3 is built from 18 residues. Germline CDR1 and CDR2: SGHTA and FQGNSA. With V trimmed by 0 bases and J by 2 bases, 9 bases remained unmatched. In DNA, the CDR3 is TGTGCCAGCAGCTTAGCGCTCGCTAGCGGGATGTACACAGATACGCAGTATTTT. Translation gives CASSLALASGMYTDTQYF.

This clone was recorded once. V is TRBV7-9 and J is TRBJ1-1; a weak D match, TRBD1 (5 bases). Germline V CDR1 and CDR2: SEHNR, FQNEAQ (reference sequence). V was cut by 11 bases and J by 0 bases, with 13 bases left in between. This CDR3 is 13 amino acids long. The CDR3 spells CAGDVSMNTEAFF. The CDR3 region has the DNA TGTGCCGGGGACGTCAGCATGAACACTGAAGCTTTCTTT.

V is TRBV7-2 and J is TRBJ1-5, with D perhaps TRBD1 (5 bases). V lost 4 bases, J lost 3 bases, and 19 bases lay in between. Germline CDR1 and CDR2: SGHTA and FQGNSA. The CDR3 has 17 residues. CDR3 sequence: CASSSLGTPTDNQPQHF. CDR3 nucleotide sequence: TGTGCCAGCAGCTCATTGGGGACCCCAACGGACAATCAGCCCCAGCATTTT.

This clone was detected a few times. V is TRBV2 and J is TRBJ2-7; no definite D call. CDR1 is SNHLY, CDR2 FYNNEI, per germline. Trimming took off 1 base at V and 2 bases at J, with 9 bases between the two ends. The CDR3 is 14 residues long. CDR3 in DNA: TGTGCCAGCAGTGAAGGGCCTGTCCCCTACGAGCAGTACTTC. It yields the protein CASSEGPVPYEQYF.

The chain has TRBV28 and TRBJ1-6; the D is unclear. The CDR3 is 14 amino acids. Trimming pared 7 bases from V and 10 bases from J, leaving 17 bases between. Germline V gene sequence: CDR1 MDHEN, CDR2 SYDVKM. For the CDR3, the DNA is TGTGCCAGCACTAATCCTTCGGGGAGCTCACCCCTCCACTTT. Translating it yields CASTNPSGSSPLHF. Using reference TRBV28 and TRBJ1-6 for the parts outside the CDR3, the full variable domain is DVKVTQSSRYLVKRTGEKVFLECVQDMDHENMFWYRQDPGLGLRLIYFSYDVKMKEKGDIPEGYSVSREKKERFSLILESASTNQTSMYLCASTNPSGSSPLHFGNGTRLTVT.

The chain uses TRBV30 and TRBJ1-6; 7 bases line up with TRBD1. This CDR3 is built from 15 residues. The V segment lost 2 bases and the J segment 9 bases; nucleotides outside the gene matches: 10. The germline CDR1 and CDR2 sequences are GTSNPN and SVGIG (reference sequence). CDR3 DNA: TGTGCCTGGAGTAACGACAGGGCCTCCCCTTCACCCCTCCACTTT. Translation gives CAWSNDRASPSPLHF. Filled out from reference TRBV30 and TRBJ1-6, the complete variable domain reads SQTIHQWPATLVQPVGSPLSLECTVEGTSNPNLYWYRQAAGRGLQLLFYSVGIGQISSEVPQNLSASRPQDRQFILSSKKLLLSDSGFYLCAWSNDRASPSPLHFGNGTRLTVT.

The rearrangement uses TRBV18 and TRBJ1-2; 9 bases fit TRBD1. The CDR3 extends over 13 amino acids. With 7 bases clipped from V and 8 bases from J, the junction kept 8 bases outside the gene matches. The germline CDR1 and CDR2 sequences are KGHSH and LQKENI. The CDR3 loop reads CASFQTGGVGYTF. CDR3 DNA sequence: TGTGCCAGCTTCCAAACAGGGGGCGTCGGCTACACCTTC. Based on the CDR3 plus reference TRBV18 and TRBJ1-2, the full variable domain is NAGVMQNPRHLVRRRGQEARLRCSPMKGHSHVYWYRQLPEEGLKFMVYLQKENIIDESGMPKERFSAEFPKEGPSILRIQQVVRGDSAAYFCASFQTGGVGYTFGSGTRLTVV.

The chain couples TRBV5-1 to TRBJ2-5, with unresolved D. V lost 2 bases and J 0 bases, leaving 8 bases between the germline ends. Germline assignment: CDR1 SGHRS and CDR2 YFSETQ. This CDR3 comprises 14 residues. The CDR3 DNA sequence: TGCGCCAGCAGCTTTGTGGGGTACCAAGAGACCCAGTACTTC. It translates to CASSFVGYQETQYF.

The V call is TRBV15, the J call TRBJ2-7, with 8 bases matching TRBD1. Germline V lookup: CDR1 LNHNV, CDR2 YYDKDF (reference sequence). CDR3 size: 14 residues. V was pared by 0 bases and J by 3 bases, with 1 base of the junction left unmatched. CDR3 in amino acids: CATSREGQGYEQYF. The CDR3 DNA reads TGTGCCACCAGCAGAGAAGGACAGGGCTACGAGCAGTACTTC.

This chain uses TRBV29-1 with TRBJ2-7; no firm D call. The CDR3 covers 12 residues. Trimming stripped 4 bases from V and 3 bases from J, with 10 bases between. CDR1 is SQVTM and CDR2 is ANQGSEA in the germline V gene. The CDR3 spells CSVVVGNYEQYF. The CDR3 DNA follows: TGCAGCGTTGTAGTCGGAAACTACGAGCAGTACTTC.

About this clone: The junction does not match germline at one end; this may be a read error. The chain couples TRBV7-7 to TRBJ2-1, with D tentatively TRBD2 (6 bases). Germline CDR1 and CDR2: SSHAT and FNYEAQ (reference sequence). The CDR3 extends over 14 amino acids. CDR3 sequence: CASSRGVDTNEQFF. The CDR3 DNA is TGTGCTAGCAGCCGCGGGGTGGATACCAATGAGCAGTTCTTC.

Points on this clone: Other nucleotide sequences in the sample specify the same CDR3. The V gene is TRBV10-1, the J gene TRBJ2-4; D ambiguous. Germline lookup yields CDR1 WNHNN and CDR2 SYGVQD (reference sequence). V shed 3 bases and J shed 4 bases, with 7 bases lying between them. The CDR3 runs 13 residues. This chain's CDR3 is CASSEGSKNIQYF. As DNA, the CDR3 is TGCGCCAGCAGTGAAGGGTCTAAAAACATTCAGTACTTC.

On this clone: The same CDR3 arises from other DNA sequences in this sample as well. V gene TRBV7-9 combines with J gene TRBJ2-7, with 10 bases aligning to TRBD1. The J segment lost 4 bases and the V segment lost 3 bases, leaving 3 bases of the junction unmatched. CDR1 and CDR2 (germline): SEHNR, FQNEAQ (reference sequence). The CDR3 consists of 14 residues. CDR3 region: CASSLGTGVYEQYF. For the CDR3, the DNA is TGTGCCAGCAGCTTGGGGACAGGGGTATACGAGCAGTACTTC.

This clone appeared a single time. This rearrangement joins TRBV5-1 to TRBJ1-4, with D possibly matching TRBD1 (6 bases). V was pared by 4 bases and J by 7 bases, with 14 bases between. The germline V gene has CDR1 SGHRS and CDR2 YFSETQ. The length of the CDR3 is 14 residues. Written as DNA, the CDR3 is TGCGCCAGCAGCGCGGGACACGGGGGTGAAAAACTGTTTTTT. Protein sequence: CASSAGHGGEKLFF.

The chain uses TRBV5-1 and TRBJ1-5; D ambiguous. V was clipped by 0 bases and J by 7 bases, with 11 bases between them. The CDR3 is 14 amino acids. From germline, CDR1 is SGHRS and CDR2 YFSETQ. The CDR3 nucleotides read TGCGCCAGCAGCTTGGACGGGTTTCGACAGCCCCAGCATTTT. It is translated as CASSLDGFRQPQHF.

The chain is built from TRBV2 and TRBJ2-7, with 10 bases lining up with TRBD2. The CDR3 is 15 amino acids. The ends lost 7 bases at V and 5 bases at J; junction bases unmatched: 11. In germline, CDR1 is SNHLY, CDR2 FYNNEI. The CDR3 loop reads CASTKESGGAHEQYF. For the CDR3, the DNA is TGTGCCAGCACCAAGGAAAGCGGGGGGGCCCACGAGCAGTACTTC.

The chain recombines TRBV20-1 with TRBJ1-2; D gene unclear. The CDR3 consists of 11 residues. Germline values: CDR1 DFQATT, CDR2 SNEGSKA (reference sequence). Trimming left V 4 bases short and J 5 bases short, with 8 bases between. The DNA for the CDR3 is TGCAGTGCTACCTCGGGGTATGGCTACACCTTC. Residues: CSATSGYGYTF.

This clone has a count of ten or more. The J gene is TRBJ2-7, the V gene TRBV11-2, with no clear D. The germline gives CDR1 SGHAT, CDR2 FQNNGV. The length of the CDR3 is 12 residues. V lost 4 bases to trimming and J lost 6 bases, with 10 bases between them. In nucleotides, the CDR3 is TGTGCCAGCAGCTCCTACTTGGGCGAGCAGTACTTC. Amino acid sequence: CASSSYLGEQYF.

This clone has only a few counts. V usage is TRBV4-3 and J usage is TRBJ2-7; 8 bases map to TRBD2. CDR1 is LGHNA and CDR2 is YSLEER in the germline V gene. The CDR3 has 14 amino acids. J lost 5 bases, V lost 3 bases, and 6 bases had no gene match. The CDR3 here is CASSQAIAGNEQYF. Here the CDR3 DNA reads TGCGCCAGCAGCCAGGCGATAGCGGGAAACGAGCAGTACTTC.

The chain uses TRBV6-1 and TRBJ2-4, with D perhaps TRBD1 or TRBD2 (5 bases each). This CDR3 comprises 15 residues. Germline CDR1 and CDR2: MNHNS and SASEGT. The ends were cut back, 7 bases at V and 2 bases at J, with 15 bases in the middle. The CDR3 is CASTAPVGPKNIQYF. CDR3 nucleotides: TGTGCCAGCACCGCACCCGTGGGACCCAAAAACATTCAGTACTTC.

This clone was counted only a few times. The same CDR3 is also encoded by other DNA sequences in this sample. This rearrangement joins TRBV5-1 to TRBJ2-1; D gene uncertain. Trimming removed 4 bases at V and 4 bases at J, with 6 bases between. The germline CDR1 and CDR2 sequences are SGHRS and YFSETQ. The CDR3 totals 12 residues. This chain's CDR3 is CASSLEYNEQFF. CDR3 sequence (DNA): TGCGCCAGCAGCCTCGAGTACAATGAGCAGTTCTTC.

CDR3 sequence (DNA): TGTGCCTGGAGTGTACGAAGGGACTCTGGGGCCAACGTCCTGACTTTC. Protein: CAWSVRRDSGANVLTF. The chain recombines TRBV30 with TRBJ2-6; D not resolved. The germline V and J ends were trimmed by 0 bases and 0 bases, with 9 bases remaining between them. The CDR3 spans 16 residues. Germline CDR1 reads GTSNPN; CDR2 reads SVGIG (reference sequence).

This chain links TRBV10-3 with TRBJ1-1; D is unresolved. There are 14 residues in the CDR3. CDR1 and CDR2 from the germline V gene are ENHRY and SYGVKD. The V end lost 7 bases, the J end lost 0 bases, and 12 bases lay between the germline ends. The CDR3 loop is CAINSNDLNTEAFF. DNA of the CDR3: TGTGCCATCAACTCGAATGACCTGAACACTGAAGCTTTCTTT.

The chain employs TRBV2 and TRBJ2-7; D not resolved. Germline assignment: CDR1 SNHLY and CDR2 FYNNEI. The CDR3 loop spans 13 amino acids. Deletions cut 4 bases from V and 2 bases from J, with 9 bases between. As DNA, the CDR3 is TGTGCCAGCAGTGGGCAGGCAGCCTACGAGCAGTACTTC. It codes for CASSGQAAYEQYF.

This chain connects TRBV5-1 to TRBJ2-5, with D hard to call. V gave up 2 bases and J gave up 1 base, with 9 bases separating them. The CDR3 has 14 residues. Germline V gene sequence: CDR1 SGHRS, CDR2 YFSETQ. The CDR3 sequence is CASSLGKGQETQYF. In DNA, the CDR3 is TGCGCCAGCAGCTTAGGGAAAGGCCAAGAGACCCAGTACTTC.

The rearrangement joins TRBV6-5 to TRBJ1-3; D unresolved. The germline gives CDR1 MNHEY, CDR2 SVGAGI. This CDR3 region has 14 residues. Trimming left V 6 bases short and J 1 base short, with 10 bases between. Here the CDR3 reads CASSRRGSGNTIYF. DNA of the CDR3: TGTGCCAGCAGCCGGCGGGGTTCTGGAAACACCATATATTTT.

This clone was seen only a few times. The CDR3 region is CASRGYAQPQHF. CDR3 nucleotides: TGTGCCAGCAGGGGGTACGCTCAGCCCCAGCATTTT. This chain joins TRBV2 and TRBJ1-5; D is ambiguous. The CDR3 runs to 12 residues. Germline CDR1 is SNHLY and CDR2 is FYNNEI. V lost 6 bases and J lost 6, with 9 bases in between.

V gene TRBV29-1 combines with J gene TRBJ1-1, with 7 nucleotides matching TRBD1. V shed 0 bases, J shed 6 bases, and the junction held 22 bases outside the gene matches. Germline V CDR1 and CDR2: SQVTM, ANQGSEA. The CDR3 has 19 residues. In DNA form, the CDR3 reads TGCAGCGTTGAAGATCTTATGGAGGGGGCTGTAGGGATGATCGCTGAAGCTTTCTTT. The encoded protein is CSVEDLMEGAVGMIAEAFF.

V is TRBV28 and J is TRBJ1-1; D is uncertain. V lost 7 bases, J lost 8 bases, and 11 bases lay in between. Looked up from germline, CDR1 is MDHEN and CDR2 is SYDVKM. The CDR3 totals 11 residues. Here the CDR3 DNA reads TGTGCCAGCATTTCGGGGTGGGAAGCTTTCTTT. Residues: CASISGWEAFF.

The chain joins TRBV6-4 to TRBJ2-3; either TRBD1 or TRBD2 may supply D (5 bases each). Trimming cost V 10 bases and J 1 base, with 18 bases left between them. This CDR3 region has 15 residues. Germline values: CDR1 MRHNA, CDR2 SNTAGT. The CDR3 nucleotides are TGTGCCACATTTAGGGGTGGAGCGGGCACAGATACGCAGTATTTT. Residues: CATFRGGAGTDTQYF.